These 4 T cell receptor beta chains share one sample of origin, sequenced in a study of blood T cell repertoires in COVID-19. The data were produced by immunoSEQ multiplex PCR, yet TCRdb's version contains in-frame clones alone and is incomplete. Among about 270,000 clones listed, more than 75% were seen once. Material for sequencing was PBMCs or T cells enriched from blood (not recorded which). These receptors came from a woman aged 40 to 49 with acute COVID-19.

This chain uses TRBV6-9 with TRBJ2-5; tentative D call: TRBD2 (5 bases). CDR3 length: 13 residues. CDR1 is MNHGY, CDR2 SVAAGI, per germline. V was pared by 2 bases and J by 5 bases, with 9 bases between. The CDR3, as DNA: TGTGCCAGCAGTTATGGCGGGCTGGAGACCCAGTACTTC. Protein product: CASSYGGLETQYF.

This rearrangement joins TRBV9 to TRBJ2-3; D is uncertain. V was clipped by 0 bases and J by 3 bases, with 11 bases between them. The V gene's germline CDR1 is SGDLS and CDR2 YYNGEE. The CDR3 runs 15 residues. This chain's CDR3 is CASSVGLQRTDTQYF. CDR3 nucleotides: TGTGCCAGCAGCGTAGGTCTCCAGAGGACAGATACGCAGTATTTT.

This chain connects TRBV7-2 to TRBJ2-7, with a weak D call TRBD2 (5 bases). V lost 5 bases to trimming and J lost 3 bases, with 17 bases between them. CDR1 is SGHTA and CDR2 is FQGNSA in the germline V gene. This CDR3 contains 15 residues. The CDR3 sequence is CASSLPGSGFYEQYF. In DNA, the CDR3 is TGTGCCAGCAGCCTACCGGGGAGCGGATTCTACGAGCAGTACTTC.

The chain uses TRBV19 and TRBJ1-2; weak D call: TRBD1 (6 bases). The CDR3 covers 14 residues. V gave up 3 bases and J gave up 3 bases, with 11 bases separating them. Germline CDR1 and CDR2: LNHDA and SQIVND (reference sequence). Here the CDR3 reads CASSIGTTDYGYTF. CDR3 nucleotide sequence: TGTGCCAGTAGTATCGGGACAACCGACTATGGCTACACCTTC.